The clone carrying this T cell receptor (beta chain) was seen only a few times. Authors' data handling: Quantification of nucleated cells was approximated via reference gene primer amplification. Sequencing was performed with immunoSEQ multiplex PCR; in TCRdb, only in-frame clones are kept and a portion is missing. V and J calls and clone size are as listed in that table; D and trimming were resolved from the DNA. The sample yields just under 150,000 clones, around 87% seen once. CDR3 length: 16 amino acids. Trimming stripped 5 bases from V and 7 bases from J, with 20 bases between. The germline V gene has CDR1 SGHVS and CDR2 FQNEAQ. The sample comes from a study of blood T cell repertoires in COVID-19.

J is TRBJ1-4 and V is TRBV7-8; D might be TRBD1 (6 bases). Sequencing was done on a sample of peripheral blood. The origin of this receptor is a man aged 45-60 years who had recovered from COVID-19. The CDR3 DNA follows: TGTGCCAGCAGCCGGGGGCAGGGGTTGAGAAGTGAAAAACTGTTTTTT. Translated: CASSRGQGLRSEKLFF.